This TCR beta chain was obtained from a study of identical twins. Only a few counts were recorded for this clonotype. It was template switching that added a universal primer site, and there were unique molecular identifiers on the cDNA. TCRdb recomputed calls from the 5' RACE reads with MiXCR, one row per CDR3 protein. The sample holds some 240,000 distinct CDR3 sequences, 8% to 11% seen once. The sequence was collected from a middle-aged man in good health. The sequencing input was memory T cells sorted from blood.

The CDR3, as DNA: TGTGCCAGCAGCTCGTCGACCTGGGGACAGGGTCGGCGAAATGAGCAGTTCTTC. Amino acid sequence: CASSSSTWGQGRRNEQFF. The genes are TRBV11-2 and TRBJ2-1; 9 bases align to TRBD1. Per germline, CDR1 SGHAT and CDR2 FQNNGV. The V gene end was trimmed by 4 bases and the J gene end by 7 bases; junction bases not matched to a gene: 17. There are 18 residues in the CDR3.